Detailed here is one TCR beta chain. There are 13 residues in the CDR3. Germline V gene lookup returns CDR1 MGHDK and CDR2 SYGVNS. Trimming removed 4 bases at V and 8 bases at J, with 14 bases between. These data belong to a study of T-cell memory formation after mild COVID-19. TCRdb reprocessed the 5' RACE reads with MiXCR, giving one entry per CDR3 protein. The sample holds about 500,000 distinct CDR3 sequences, just over 20% seen once. Sequencing was done on a sample of PBMCs or a T cell subset sorted from them (not recorded which). This TCR was sampled from an adult woman who had mild COVID-19 (a few samples of this study predate the infection). Cell type and time point are not known. This chain links TRBV25-1 with TRBJ1-2, with D perhaps matching TRBD1 (6 bases). The CDR3 here is CASSGQASNGYTF. CDR3 nucleotide sequence: TGTGCCAGCAGTGGACAGGCCTCCAACGGCTACACCTTC.